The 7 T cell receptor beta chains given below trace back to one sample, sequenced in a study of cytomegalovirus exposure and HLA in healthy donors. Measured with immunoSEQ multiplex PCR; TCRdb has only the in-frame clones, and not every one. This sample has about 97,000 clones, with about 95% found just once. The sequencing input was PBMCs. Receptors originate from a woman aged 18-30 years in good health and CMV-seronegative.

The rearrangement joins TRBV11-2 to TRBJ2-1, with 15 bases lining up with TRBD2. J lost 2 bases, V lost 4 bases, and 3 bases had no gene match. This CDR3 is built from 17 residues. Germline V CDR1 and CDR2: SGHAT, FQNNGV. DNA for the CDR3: TGTGCCAGCAGCTCCTGGACTAGCGGGGGGGCCTACAATGAGCAGTTCTTC. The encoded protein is CASSSWTSGGAYNEQFF.

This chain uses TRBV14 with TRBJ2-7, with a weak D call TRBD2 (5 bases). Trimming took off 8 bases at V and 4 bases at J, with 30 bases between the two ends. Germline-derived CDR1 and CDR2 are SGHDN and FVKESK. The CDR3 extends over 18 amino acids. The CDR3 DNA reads TGTGCCAGCGACCCCGAGGGAACCCAGCCCTCCCCCGTATACGAGCAGTACTTC. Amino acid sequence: CASDPEGTQPSPVYEQYF.

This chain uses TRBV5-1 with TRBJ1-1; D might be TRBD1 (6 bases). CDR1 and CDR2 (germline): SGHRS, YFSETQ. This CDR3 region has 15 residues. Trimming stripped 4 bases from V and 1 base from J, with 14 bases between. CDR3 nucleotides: TGCGCCAGCAGCACGGCACAGGGCAGGAACACTGAAGCTTTCTTT. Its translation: CASSTAQGRNTEAFF.

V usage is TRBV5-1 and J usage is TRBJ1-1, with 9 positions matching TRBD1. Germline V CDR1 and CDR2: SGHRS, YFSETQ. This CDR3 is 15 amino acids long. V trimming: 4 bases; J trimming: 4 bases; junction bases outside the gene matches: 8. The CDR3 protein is CASSPPTGGVTEAFF. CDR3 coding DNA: TGCGCCAGCAGCCCTCCGACAGGGGGGGTCACTGAAGCTTTCTTT.

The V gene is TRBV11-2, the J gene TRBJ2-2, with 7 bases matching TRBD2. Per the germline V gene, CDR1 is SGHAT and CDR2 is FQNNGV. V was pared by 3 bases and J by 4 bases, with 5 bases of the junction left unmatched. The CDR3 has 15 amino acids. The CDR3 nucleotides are TGTGCCAGCAGCTTCCGAAGCGGGATCACCGGGGAGCTGTTTTTT. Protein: CASSFRSGITGELFF.

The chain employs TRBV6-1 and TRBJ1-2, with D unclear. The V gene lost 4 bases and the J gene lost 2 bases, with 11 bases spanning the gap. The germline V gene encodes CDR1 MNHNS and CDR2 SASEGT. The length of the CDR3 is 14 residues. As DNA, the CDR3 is TGTGCCAGCAGTGCAGTGTCGGGGAACTATGGCTACACCTTC. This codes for CASSAVSGNYGYTF.

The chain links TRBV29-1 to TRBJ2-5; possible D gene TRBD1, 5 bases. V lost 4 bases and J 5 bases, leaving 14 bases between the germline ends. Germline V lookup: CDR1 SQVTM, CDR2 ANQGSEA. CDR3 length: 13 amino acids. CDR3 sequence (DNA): TGCAGCGTTGGGCAAGGGGTGGGGGAGACCCAGTACTTC. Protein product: CSVGQGVGETQYF.